This T cell receptor (beta chain) was recorded in a study of CD8+CD57+ T cells in acquired aplastic anemia. The trim removed 4 bases at V and 8 bases at J, leaving 14 bases unmatched. Germline V gene lookup returns CDR1 SGHKS and CDR2 YYEKEE (reference sequence). The CDR3 contains 16 residues. The patients chosen for sequencing had shown expansion of CD8+CD57+ cells (detected by flow cytometry). Researchers used genomic DNA as the template to profile TCR beta VDJ and CDR3. TCRdb called the reads again in MiXCR, with one record for every CDR3 protein. The table lists 270,000 or so distinct CDR3 sequences, around 82% of them singletons.

The genes are TRBV5-5 and TRBJ2-1; TRBD2 matches at 8 bases. The sequencing sample was made of sorted CD4+, CD8+, or CD8+CD57+ T cells (not recorded which) from PBMCs. This sequence originates from a human donor with aplastic anemia. The DNA of the CDR3 is TGTGCCAGCAGCCTAAGAAGCCGCGGGGGGAGCGATGAGCAGTTCTTC. This translates into CASSLRSRGGSDEQFF.